A selection of T cell receptor beta chains follows, all from one sample in a study of regulatory T cells in long-lasting Graves disease. In TCRdb, the multiplex PCR reads were re-called with MiXCR into one record per CDR3 protein. Of some 490,000 distinct CDR3 sequences listed, around 12% are singletons. In addition, the sample was reused for a study of T cells in Graves' hyperthyroidism and ophthalmopathy.

Sample: peripheral blood mononuclear cells (PBMCs), taken at new diagnosis, from a patient treated with antithyroid drugs. The receptors were sampled from a woman between 25 and 40 years old with Graves disease. The CDR3 runs from the conserved cysteine through the conserved F or W.

>TRBV7-8
CASTPRVSVLTNEQFF
>TRBV10-3
CAISESYLGVDEKLFF
>TRBV3-1
CASSQANSPLHF
>TRBV20-1
CSAKRLLYEQYF
>TRBV4-3
CASSQGLAQLNYGYTF
>TRBV6-1
CASDQDIPNTEAFF
>TRBV3-1
CASSHRPSGSNTGELFF
>TRBV14
CASSQAGTGAYGYTF
>TRBV6-1
CASTSLAGVPSYEQYF
>TRBV4-1
CASSLGGPGSSGNTIYF
>TRBV4-2
CASSQAVTRVGYEQFF
>TRBV28
CASSATGHYNQPQHF
>TRBV28
CASSLRTSGRKETQYF
>TRBV20-1
CSARADGLASSYNEQFF
>TRBV4-1
CASSQAPAGGAGVGEQYF
>TRBV6-9
CASSYRATNEKLFF
>TRBV6-9
CASSYTDRIPYNSPLHF
>TRBV28
CATLLRQGSHYGYTF
>TRBV20-1
CSAPERLYNEQFF
>TRBV12-3/TRBV12-4
CASGRRGVIMNTEAFF
>TRBV19
CASSMASGYEQYF
>TRBV7-9
CASSLQGHNEQFF
>TRBV5-1
CASSLAADRASDRSPLHF
>TRBV6-2/TRBV6-3
CASSSRGEPQHF
>TRBV28
CASSLGGQAQYF
>TRBV11-3
CASSFPGGRNNEQFF
>TRBV19
CASRPSGTGGGYGYTF
>TRBV19
CASSNRTGSQPQHF
>TRBV5-4
CASSLDRAGRYEQYF
>TRBV20-1
CSARRQGIRTDTQYF
>TRBV20-1
CSARGGTSGTPDEQHF
>TRBV11-2
CASSPGLAGGTDTQYF
>TRBV7-7
CASSDPSRETQYF
>TRBV12-3/TRBV12-4
CASSTERGVWGFQETQYF
>TRBV2
CASMLASAYYEQYF
>TRBV12-3/TRBV12-4
CASSLGAGRERNEQYF
>TRBV2
CASTGAPNSPLHF
>TRBV7-8
CASSSIGGWDTEYGYTF
>TRBV24-1
CATSDHLKGTGTEAFF
>TRBV27
CASSLGFQLTDTQYF
>TRBV20-1
CSAVTGDSNQPQHF
>TRBV18
CASSPGPRSIFRELFF
>TRBV20-1
CSARDTPGRAVETQYF
>TRBV7-3
CASSPKGGGYNEQFF
>TRBV5-4
CASSLGQFTDTQYF
>TRBV18
CASSPQGAEDTQYF
>TRBV6-1
CASSDSGTTREQYF
>TRBV12-3/TRBV12-4
CASRSGGTNTEAFF
>TRBV6-2/TRBV6-3
CASSSSRPGGRDTQYF
>TRBV10-3
CAIKSEQATRGEQFF
>TRBV6-2/TRBV6-3
CASSYSVRGTEAFF
>TRBV6-1
CASSNARTGFYEQYF
>TRBV9
CASSVATGVGYTF
>TRBV18
CASSPPSDNEQFF
>TRBV27
CASSSRGRGFNQPQHF